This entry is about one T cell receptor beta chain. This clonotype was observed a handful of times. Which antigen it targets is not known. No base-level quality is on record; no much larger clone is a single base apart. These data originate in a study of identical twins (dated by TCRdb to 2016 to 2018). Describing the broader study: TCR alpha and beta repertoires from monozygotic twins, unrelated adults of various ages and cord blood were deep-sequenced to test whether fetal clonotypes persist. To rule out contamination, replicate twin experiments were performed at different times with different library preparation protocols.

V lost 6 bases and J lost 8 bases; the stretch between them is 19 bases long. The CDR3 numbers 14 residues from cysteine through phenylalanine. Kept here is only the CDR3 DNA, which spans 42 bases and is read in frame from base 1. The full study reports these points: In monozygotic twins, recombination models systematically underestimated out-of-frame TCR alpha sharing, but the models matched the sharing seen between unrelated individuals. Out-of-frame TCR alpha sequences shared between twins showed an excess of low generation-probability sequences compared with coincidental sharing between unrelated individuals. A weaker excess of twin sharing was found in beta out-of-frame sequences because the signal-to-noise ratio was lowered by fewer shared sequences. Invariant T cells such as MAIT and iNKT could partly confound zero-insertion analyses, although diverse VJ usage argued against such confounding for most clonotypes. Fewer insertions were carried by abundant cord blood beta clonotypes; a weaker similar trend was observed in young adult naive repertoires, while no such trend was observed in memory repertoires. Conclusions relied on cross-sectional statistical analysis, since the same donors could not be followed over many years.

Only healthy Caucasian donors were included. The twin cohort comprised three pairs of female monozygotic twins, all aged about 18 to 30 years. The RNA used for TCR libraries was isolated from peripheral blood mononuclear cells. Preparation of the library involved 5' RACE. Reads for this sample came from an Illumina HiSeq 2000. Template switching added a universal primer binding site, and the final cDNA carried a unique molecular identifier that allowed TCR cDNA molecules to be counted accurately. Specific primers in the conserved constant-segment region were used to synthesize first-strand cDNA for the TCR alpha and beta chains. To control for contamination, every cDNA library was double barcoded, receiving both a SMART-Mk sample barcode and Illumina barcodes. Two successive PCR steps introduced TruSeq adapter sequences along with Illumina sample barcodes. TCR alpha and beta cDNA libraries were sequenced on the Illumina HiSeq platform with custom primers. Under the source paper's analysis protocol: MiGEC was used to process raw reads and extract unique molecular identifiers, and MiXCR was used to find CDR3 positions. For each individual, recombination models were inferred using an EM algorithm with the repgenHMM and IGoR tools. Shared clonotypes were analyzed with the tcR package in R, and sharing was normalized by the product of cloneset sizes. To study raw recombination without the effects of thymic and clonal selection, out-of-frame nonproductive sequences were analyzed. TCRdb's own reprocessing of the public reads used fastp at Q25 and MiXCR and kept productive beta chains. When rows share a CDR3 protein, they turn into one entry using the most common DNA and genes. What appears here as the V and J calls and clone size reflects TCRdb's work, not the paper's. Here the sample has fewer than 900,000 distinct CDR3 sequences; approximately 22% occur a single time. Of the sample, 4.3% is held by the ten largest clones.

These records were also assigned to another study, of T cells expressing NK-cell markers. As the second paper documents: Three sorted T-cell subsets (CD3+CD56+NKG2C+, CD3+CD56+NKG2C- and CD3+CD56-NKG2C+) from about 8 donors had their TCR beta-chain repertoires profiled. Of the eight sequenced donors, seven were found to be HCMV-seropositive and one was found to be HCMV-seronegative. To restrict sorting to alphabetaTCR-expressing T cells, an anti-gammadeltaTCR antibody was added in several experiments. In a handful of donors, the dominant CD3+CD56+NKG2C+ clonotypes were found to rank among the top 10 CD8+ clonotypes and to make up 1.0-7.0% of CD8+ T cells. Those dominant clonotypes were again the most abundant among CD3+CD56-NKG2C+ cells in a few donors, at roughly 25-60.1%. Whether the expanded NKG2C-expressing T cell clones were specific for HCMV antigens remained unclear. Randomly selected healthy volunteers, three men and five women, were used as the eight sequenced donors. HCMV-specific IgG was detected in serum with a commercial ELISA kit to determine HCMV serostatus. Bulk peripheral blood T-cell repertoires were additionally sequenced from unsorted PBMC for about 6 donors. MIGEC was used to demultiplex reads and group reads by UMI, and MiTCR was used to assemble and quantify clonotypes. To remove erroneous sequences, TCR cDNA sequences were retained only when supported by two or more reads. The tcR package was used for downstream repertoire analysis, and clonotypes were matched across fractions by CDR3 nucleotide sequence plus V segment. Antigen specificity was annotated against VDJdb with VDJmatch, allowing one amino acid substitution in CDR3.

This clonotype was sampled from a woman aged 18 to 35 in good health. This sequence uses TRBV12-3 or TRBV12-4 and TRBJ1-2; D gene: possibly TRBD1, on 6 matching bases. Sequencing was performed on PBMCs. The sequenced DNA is TGTGCCAGCAGCTCTACGGACAGACATGGGGGCTACACCTTC. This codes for CASSSTDRHGGYTF.